These 18 T cell receptor beta chains came from one sample sequenced in a study of cytotoxic CD8 clonotypes in ibrutinib-treated CLL. TCRdb's table, derived via immunoSEQ multiplex PCR, lists solely in-frame clones and lacks some. Seen here are about 330,000 clones, about 64% observed once, and the top ten hold roughly 6.3%. The sequenced sample was PBMCs, obtained after 36 months of ibrutinib treatment. These receptors were collected from a human donor with chronic lymphocytic leukemia.

The chain uses TRBV9 and TRBJ1-4; 11 bases fit TRBD1. This CDR3 has 15 amino acids. Germline trimming cut 3 bases from V and 5 bases from J; bases unmatched to any gene: 3. Germline V gene lookup returns CDR1 SGDLS and CDR2 YYNGEE. The CDR3 is CASSAWDRGNEKLFF. CDR3 coding DNA: TGTGCCAGCAGCGCATGGGACAGGGGGAATGAAAAACTGTTTTTT.

The chain carries TRBV9 and TRBJ1-4; TRBD1 might be the D (5 bases). The germline gives CDR1 SGDLS, CDR2 YYNGEE. V lost 3 bases and J lost 7, with 10 bases in between. The CDR3 consists of 13 residues. CDR3 in DNA: TGTGCCAGCAGCGCAGGGCCGGGTGAAAAACTGTTTTTT. This encodes CASSAGPGEKLFF.

The gene calls are TRBV29-1 and TRBJ2-7, with TRBD1 identical over 8 bases. Looked up from germline, CDR1 is SQVTM and CDR2 is ANQGSEA. This CDR3 region has 12 residues. Trimming took 7 bases from V and 2 from J; bases not matched to a gene: 4. The CDR3 loop is CSAGTGPYEQYF. The CDR3 DNA reads as TGCAGCGCCGGGACAGGACCCTACGAGCAGTACTTC.

The chain uses TRBV7-2 and TRBJ1-2; TRBD1 matches 8 bases. The V gene's germline CDR1 is SGHTA and CDR2 FQGNSA. This CDR3 is built from 14 residues. Losses at the gene ends were 2 bases for V and 6 bases for J; bases not matched to a gene: 5. CDR3 sequence: CASSLRRTGNGYTF. Written as DNA, the CDR3 is TGTGCCAGCAGCTTACGCCGGACAGGGAATGGCTACACCTTC.

The rearrangement uses TRBV13 and TRBJ1-2; 9 bases line up with TRBD1. J lost 5 bases, V lost 0 bases, and 13 bases had no gene match. Germline V CDR1 and CDR2: PRHDT, FYEKMQ (reference sequence). CDR3 size: 18 residues. This CDR3 reads CASSLGAPGQGPGYGYTF. In DNA, the CDR3 is TGTGCCAGCAGCTTAGGGGCACCGGGACAGGGTCCTGGTTATGGCTACACCTTC.

V is TRBV29-1 and J is TRBJ1-1; the D is unclear. Germline CDR1 reads SQVTM; CDR2 reads ANQGSEA. Trimming shortened V by 7 bases and J by 6 bases, and 12 bases separated the two germline ends. The CDR3 has 11 residues. The DNA of the CDR3 is TGCAGCGCCACCATTTGGGCTGAAGCTTTCTTT. Its protein product is CSATIWAEAFF.

The CDR3: CASSVAQAGNSPLHF. CDR3 DNA sequence: TGTGCCAGCAGCGTAGCTCAGGCAGGGAATTCACCCCTCCACTTT. The chain recombines TRBV9 with TRBJ1-6; TRBD1 might be the D (5 bases). The CDR3 is made up of 15 amino acids. From germline, CDR1 is SGDLS and CDR2 YYNGEE. Trimming left V 0 bases short and J 7 bases short, with 11 bases between. Full variable domain (remainder filled in from reference TRBV9 and TRBJ1-6): DSGVTQTPKHLITATGQRVTLRCSPRSGDLSVYWYQQSLDQGLQFLIQYYNGEERAKGNILERFSAQQFPDLHSELNLSSLELGDSALYFCASSVAQAGNSPLHFGNGTRLTVT.

This chain joins TRBV6-5 and TRBJ2-7; 7 nucleotides align to TRBD1. The J segment lost 4 bases and the V segment lost 5 bases, leaving 5 bases of the junction unmatched. The CDR3 sequence is 13 residues long. Germline CDR1 reads MNHEY; CDR2 reads SVGAGI. In DNA, the CDR3 is TGTGCCAGCAGTCGGGACAGAACGTACGAGCAGTACTTC. Amino acid sequence: CASSRDRTYEQYF.

As concerns this clone: The same CDR3 also results from other DNA sequences found in this sample. The rearrangement joins TRBV7-2 to TRBJ2-7; D is unclear. The CDR3 extends over 11 amino acids. Germline V gene data show CDR1 as SGHTA and CDR2 as FQGNSA. V shed 2 bases and J shed 4 bases, with 3 bases lying between them. The CDR3 DNA follows: TGTGCCAGCAGCTTATCTTACGAGCAGTACTTC. It yields the protein CASSLSYEQYF.

The rearrangement uses TRBV9 and TRBJ2-5; perhaps TRBD1 as D (5 bases). The J call is doubtful: the DNA matches TRBJ2-7 better. The CDR3 consists of 14 residues. Looked up from germline, CDR1 is SGDLS and CDR2 is YYNGEE. The CDR3, as DNA: TGTGCCAGCAGCGTAGGTGGGGCCGCCTACGAGCAGTACTTC. Translated: CASSVGGAAYEQYF.

The V and J genes are TRBV5-1 and TRBJ2-7, with D perhaps TRBD2 (5 bases). Germline CDR1 and CDR2: SGHRS and YFSETQ. The CDR3 runs 14 residues. V gave up 1 base and J gave up 7 bases, with 15 bases separating them. CDR3 nucleotide sequence: TGCGCCAGCAGCTTGAGTGTTCTAGCTGATGAGCAGTACTTC. Protein: CASSLSVLADEQYF.

This clone appeared a few times. The chain couples TRBV6-5 to TRBJ2-1; D unresolved. The CDR3 length is 14 residues. V lost 2 bases, J lost 6 bases, and 11 bases lay in between. Germline V gives CDR1 MNHEY, CDR2 SVGAGI. The CDR3 region is CASSYGLVGNEQFF. CDR3 nucleotides: TGTGCCAGCAGTTACGGTCTAGTCGGCAATGAGCAGTTCTTC.

This sequence joins TRBV4-1 and TRBJ1-2, with a tentative D call TRBD1 (5 bases). CDR1 is MGHRA, CDR2 YSYEKL, per germline. The CDR3 is 20 residues long. With 1 base removed from V and 0 bases from J, the gap between germline ends came to 24 bases. CDR3 protein: CASSQGGRGWVDKANYGYTF. CDR3 nucleotides: TGCGCCAGCAGCCAAGGGGGAAGGGGTTGGGTTGATAAAGCTAACTATGGCTACACCTTC.

The chain carries TRBV4-1 and TRBJ1-1, with D unresolved. CDR3 length: 14 residues. Germline V gene lookup returns CDR1 MGHRA and CDR2 YSYEKL. The V end was cut by 0 bases, the J end by 4 bases, with 9 bases between. CDR3 DNA: TGCGCCAGCAGCCAAGAAGAGGCCCTCACTGAAGCTTTCTTT. Protein product: CASSQEEALTEAFF.

V usage is TRBV10-3 and J usage is TRBJ1-2, with a possible D match to TRBD1 (6 bases). V shed 1 base and J shed 3 bases, with 21 bases lying between them. The CDR3 contains 18 residues. Germline assignment: CDR1 ENHRY and CDR2 SYGVKD. For the CDR3, the DNA is TGTGCCATCAGTGAGTGGGGAATGGGAGGGGGATTGGACTATGGCTACACCTTC. Translated, it gives CAISEWGMGGGLDYGYTF.

There are a few counts of this clone. V gene TRBV18 combines with J gene TRBJ1-1, with D tentatively TRBD1 (5 bases). Germline loops: CDR1 KGHSH, CDR2 LQKENI. V lost 1 base and J lost 3, with 12 bases in between. The CDR3 extends over 15 amino acids. DNA for the CDR3: TGTGCCAGCTCACCACGATTGGGGGGGGACACTGAAGCTTTCTTT. It encodes CASSPRLGGDTEAFF.

This chain uses TRBV27 with TRBJ1-6; weak D call: TRBD1 (6 bases). With 2 bases removed from V and 6 bases from J, the gap between germline ends came to 14 bases. The CDR3 has 16 amino acids. The germline V gene has CDR1 MNHEY and CDR2 SMNVEV (reference sequence). CDR3 residues: CASSLLTGSGNSPLHF. The CDR3 DNA reads as TGTGCCAGCAGTTTACTTACAGGGTCGGGTAATTCACCCCTCCACTTT.

This clone has more than one count but fewer than ten. V gene TRBV13 combines with J gene TRBJ2-7, with D possibly TRBD2 on 5 matching bases. V was cut by 8 bases and J by 0 bases, with 11 bases left in between. Germline loops: CDR1 PRHDT, CDR2 FYEKMQ (reference sequence). The CDR3 is 13 amino acids. This CDR3 is CASSRGSSYEQYF. The CDR3 DNA reads TGTGCCAGCTCTCGTGGGAGCTCCTACGAGCAGTACTTC.